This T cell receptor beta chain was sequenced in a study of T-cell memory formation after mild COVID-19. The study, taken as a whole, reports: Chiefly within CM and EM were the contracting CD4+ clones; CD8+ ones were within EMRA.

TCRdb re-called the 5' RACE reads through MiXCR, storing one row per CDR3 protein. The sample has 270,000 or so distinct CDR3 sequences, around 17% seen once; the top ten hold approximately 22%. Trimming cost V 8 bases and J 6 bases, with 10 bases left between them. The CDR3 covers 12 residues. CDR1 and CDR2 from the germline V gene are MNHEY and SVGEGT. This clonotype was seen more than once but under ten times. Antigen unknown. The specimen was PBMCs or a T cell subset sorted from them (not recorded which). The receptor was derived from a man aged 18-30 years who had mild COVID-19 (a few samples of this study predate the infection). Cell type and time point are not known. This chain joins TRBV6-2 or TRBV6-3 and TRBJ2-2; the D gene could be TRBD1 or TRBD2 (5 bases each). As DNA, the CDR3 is TGTGCCAGCGGACGGGGACCCGGGGAGCTGTTTTTT. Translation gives CASGRGPGELFF.